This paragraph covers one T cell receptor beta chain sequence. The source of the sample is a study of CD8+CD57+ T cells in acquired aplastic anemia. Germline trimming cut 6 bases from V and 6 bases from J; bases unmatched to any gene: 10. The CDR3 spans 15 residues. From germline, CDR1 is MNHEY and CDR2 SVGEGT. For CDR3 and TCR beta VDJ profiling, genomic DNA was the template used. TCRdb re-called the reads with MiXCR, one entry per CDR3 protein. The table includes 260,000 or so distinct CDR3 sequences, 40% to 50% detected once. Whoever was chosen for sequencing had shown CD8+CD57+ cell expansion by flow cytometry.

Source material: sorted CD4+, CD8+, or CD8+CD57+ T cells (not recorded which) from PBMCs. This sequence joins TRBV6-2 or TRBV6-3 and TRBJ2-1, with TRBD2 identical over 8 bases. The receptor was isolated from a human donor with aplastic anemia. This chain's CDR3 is CASRTGTSLVNEQFF. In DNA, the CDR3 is TGTGCCAGCAGGACGGGGACTAGTCTAGTCAATGAGCAGTTCTTC.